Listed below are T cell receptor beta chains from one sample, sequenced in a study of blood T cell repertoires in COVID-19. Produced via immunoSEQ multiplex PCR; TCRdb's table is partial and in-frame only. The sample records roughly 100,000 clones, around 90% being singletons. Sequences were obtained from peripheral blood. The receptors were sampled from a woman of 80 years or more in a cohort sampled during active COVID-19. Both conserved end residues are part of each CDR3. Fields, in order: D gene, J gene, V gene, CDR3 protein, CDR3 DNA. D genes are given only for firm matches.

D gene: TRBD2
J gene: TRBJ2-1
V gene: TRBV5-1
CDR3 protein: CASSLGTSVDEQFF
CDR3 DNA: TGCGCCAGCAGCTTAGGCACTAGCGTCGATGAGCAGTTCTTC

D gene: TRBD2
J gene: TRBJ2-7
V gene: TRBV7-9
CDR3 protein: CASAGGRAYEQYF
CDR3 DNA: TGTGCCAGCGCGGGGGGCAGGGCCTACGAGCAGTACTTC

D gene: -
J gene: TRBJ1-3
V gene: TRBV28
CDR3 protein: CASSLEGNTIYF
CDR3 DNA: TGTGCCAGCAGTTTGGAGGGAAACACCATATATTTT

D gene: TRBD1
J gene: TRBJ2-7
V gene: TRBV11-3
CDR3 protein: CASSSGTAYEQYF
CDR3 DNA: TGTGCCAGCAGCTCCGGGACAGCCTACGAGCAGTACTTC

D gene: -
J gene: TRBJ1-3
V gene: TRBV3-1/TRBV3-2
CDR3 protein: CASSQEGSRNTIYF
CDR3 DNA: TGTGCCAGCAGCCAAGAGGGCAGTCGAAACACCATATATTTT

D gene: -
J gene: TRBJ2-5
V gene: TRBV3-1/TRBV3-2
CDR3 protein: CASSQVRGTQYF
CDR3 DNA: TGTGCCAGCAGCCAAGTTAGGGGGACCCAGTACTTC

D gene: TRBD2
J gene: TRBJ2-5
V gene: TRBV27
CDR3 protein: CASRTSGGETQYF
CDR3 DNA: TGTGCCAGCAGGACCTCGGGGGGGGAGACCCAGTACTTC

D gene: -
J gene: TRBJ1-3
V gene: TRBV5-1
CDR3 protein: CASSPRTEPSGNTIYF
CDR3 DNA: TGCGCCAGCAGCCCGAGGACAGAACCCTCTGGAAACACCATATATTTT

D gene: -
J gene: TRBJ2-1
V gene: TRBV6-6
CDR3 protein: CATGRSSYNEQFF
CDR3 DNA: TGTGCTACCGGCCGGAGCTCCTACAATGAGCAGTTCTTC

D gene: TRBD1
J gene: TRBJ2-7
V gene: TRBV25-1
CDR3 protein: CASTGQVSYEQYF
CDR3 DNA: TGTGCCAGCACCGGACAGGTTTCCTACGAGCAGTACTTC

D gene: -
J gene: TRBJ1-1
V gene: TRBV4-1
CDR3 protein: CASSQNRPELNTEAFF
CDR3 DNA: TGCGCCAGCAGCCAAAACAGACCTGAATTGAACACTGAAGCTTTCTTT

D gene: -
J gene: TRBJ1-1
V gene: TRBV4-2
CDR3 protein: CASSPTETSVTEAFF
CDR3 DNA: TGTGCCAGCAGCCCTACAGAGACCTCGGTCACTGAAGCTTTCTTT

D gene: -
J gene: TRBJ2-1
V gene: TRBV5-1
CDR3 protein: CASSKVQGNEQFF
CDR3 DNA: TGCGCCAGCAGTAAAGTACAGGGCAATGAGCAGTTCTTC

D gene: -
J gene: TRBJ1-5
V gene: TRBV2
CDR3 protein: CASSDQNLSNQPQHF
CDR3 DNA: TGTGCCAGCAGTGATCAGAATTTGAGCAATCAGCCCCAGCATTTT